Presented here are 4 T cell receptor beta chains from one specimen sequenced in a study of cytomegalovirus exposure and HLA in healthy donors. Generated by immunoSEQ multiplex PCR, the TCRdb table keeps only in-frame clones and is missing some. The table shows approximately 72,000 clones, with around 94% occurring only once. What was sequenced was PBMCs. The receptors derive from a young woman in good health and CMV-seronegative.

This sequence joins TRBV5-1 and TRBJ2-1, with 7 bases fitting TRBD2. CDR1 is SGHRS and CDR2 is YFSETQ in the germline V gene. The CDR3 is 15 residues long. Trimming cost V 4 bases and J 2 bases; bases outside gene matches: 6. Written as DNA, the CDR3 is TGCGCCAGCAGCATAAGCGGGGAAACCTACAATGAGCAGTTCTTC. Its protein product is CASSISGETYNEQFF. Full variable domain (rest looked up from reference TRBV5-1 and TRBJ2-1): KAGVTQTPRYLIKTRGQQVTLSCSPISGHRSVSWYQQTPGQGLQFLFEYFSETQRNKGNFPGRFSGRQFSNSRSEMNVSTLELGDSALYLCASSISGETYNEQFFGPGTRLTVL.

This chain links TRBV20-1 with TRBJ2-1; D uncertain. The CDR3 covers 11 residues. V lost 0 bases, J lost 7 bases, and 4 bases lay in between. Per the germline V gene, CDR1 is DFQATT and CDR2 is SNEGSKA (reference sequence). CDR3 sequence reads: CSARDSNEQFF. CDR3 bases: TGCAGTGCTAGAGATTCTAATGAGCAGTTCTTC.

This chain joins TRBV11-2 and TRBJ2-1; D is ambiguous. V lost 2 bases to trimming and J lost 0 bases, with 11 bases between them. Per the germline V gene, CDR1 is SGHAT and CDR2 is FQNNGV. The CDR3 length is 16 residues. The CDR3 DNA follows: TGTGCCAGCAGCTTAAAAGTCTGGAGCTCCTACAATGAGCAGTTCTTC. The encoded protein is CASSLKVWSSYNEQFF.

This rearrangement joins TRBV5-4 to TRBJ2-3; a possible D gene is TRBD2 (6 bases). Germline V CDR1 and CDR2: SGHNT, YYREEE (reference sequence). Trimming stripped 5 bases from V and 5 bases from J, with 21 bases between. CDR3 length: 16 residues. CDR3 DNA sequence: TGTGCCAGCAGGGGGGACCCGGGACGGAGGGGAGATACGCAGTATTTT. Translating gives CASRGDPGRRGDTQYF.